The rows below give T cell receptor beta chains drawn from one sample of a study of shared clonotypes between healthy human individuals. Sequencing was performed with immunoSEQ multiplex PCR; in TCRdb, only in-frame clones are kept and a portion is missing. The sample includes about 380,000 clones, 96% of them seen just once. The sequenced material came from memory CD8+ T cells sorted from blood. These receptors all stem from a young man in good health. CDR3s include the opening cysteine and the closing phenylalanine or tryptophan. The order of the fields is clone size, J gene, D gene, V gene, CDR3 protein, CDR3 DNA. A D gene is named only where the DNA matches it firmly. Not all rows give a size; the values are once, few, many and, for expanded clones, a class.

clone_size: -; j_call: TRBJ2-5; d_call: -; v_call: TRBV7-6; cdr3_aa: CASSSRVSQKETQYF; cdr3_nt: TGTGCCAGCAGCTCACGGGTCAGTCAGAAAGAGACCCAGTACTTC
clone_size: once; j_call: TRBJ2-1; d_call: -; v_call: TRBV5-1; cdr3_aa: CASSKSLQELGYNEQFF; cdr3_nt: TGCGCCAGCAGCAAAAGCCTACAAGAGTTGGGGTACAATGAGCAGTTCTTC
clone_size: -; j_call: TRBJ2-7; d_call: TRBD2; v_call: TRBV4-2; cdr3_aa: CASSQELGNGRTSGSEQYF; cdr3_nt: TGTGCCAGCAGCCAAGAGCTGGGGAACGGGAGGACCTCAGGTAGCGAGCAGTACTTC
clone_size: -; j_call: TRBJ2-2; d_call: TRBD1; v_call: TRBV30; cdr3_aa: CACAGTGLTGELFF; cdr3_nt: TGTGCCTGTGCCGGGACAGGGCTCACCGGGGAGCTGTTTTTT
clone_size: -; j_call: TRBJ2-3; d_call: -; v_call: TRBV6-1; cdr3_aa: CASTRDGWQYF; cdr3_nt: TGTGCCAGCACCCGGGACGGATGGCAGTATTTT
clone_size: -; j_call: TRBJ1-3; d_call: -; v_call: TRBV6-5; cdr3_aa: CASGQIWGTGNTIYF; cdr3_nt: TGTGCCAGCGGACAAATTTGGGGGACTGGAAACACCATATATTTT
clone_size: -; j_call: TRBJ2-7; d_call: -; v_call: TRBV20-1; cdr3_aa: CSAISTPEQYF; cdr3_nt: TGCAGTGCTATATCGACCCCCGAGCAGTACTTC
clone_size: -; j_call: TRBJ2-1; d_call: -; v_call: TRBV6-6; cdr3_aa: CASSPGLDPSYNEQFF; cdr3_nt: TGTGCCAGCAGCCCCGGACTTGACCCCTCCTACAATGAGCAGTTCTTC
clone_size: -; j_call: TRBJ2-3; d_call: -; v_call: TRBV13; cdr3_aa: CASSLVSDTQYF; cdr3_nt: TGTGCCAGCAGCTTAGTTTCAGATACGCAGTATTTT
clone_size: -; j_call: TRBJ1-2; d_call: -; v_call: TRBV6-1; cdr3_aa: CASSAVLYGYTF; cdr3_nt: TGTGCCAGCAGCGCCGTTCTCTATGGCTACACCTTC
clone_size: -; j_call: TRBJ1-2; d_call: TRBD1; v_call: TRBV28; cdr3_aa: CASSLGTVALYGYTF; cdr3_nt: TGTGCCAGCAGTTTAGGGACAGTAGCCCTTTATGGCTACACCTTC
clone_size: -; j_call: TRBJ2-7; d_call: -; v_call: TRBV18; cdr3_aa: CASSVVEGAYEQYF; cdr3_nt: TGTGCCAGCTCAGTCGTCGAAGGAGCCTACGAGCAGTACTTC
clone_size: -; j_call: TRBJ2-3; d_call: -; v_call: TRBV5-1; cdr3_aa: CASSSGFTDTQYF; cdr3_nt: TGCGCCAGCAGCTCGGGGTTCACAGATACGCAGTATTTT
clone_size: -; j_call: TRBJ2-2; d_call: TRBD2; v_call: TRBV29-1; cdr3_aa: CSVGLAGELFF; cdr3_nt: TGCAGCGTGGGACTAGCCGGGGAGCTGTTTTTT
clone_size: -; j_call: TRBJ1-2; d_call: -; v_call: TRBV12-5; cdr3_aa: CASGPGTAGTRGYTF; cdr3_nt: TGTGCTAGTGGTCCAGGGACCGCAGGGACTAGGGGCTACACCTTC
clone_size: -; j_call: TRBJ1-3; d_call: TRBD1; v_call: TRBV7-9; cdr3_aa: CASSHGQGLLYF; cdr3_nt: TGTGCCAGCAGCCACGGACAGGGGCTCCTATATTTT
clone_size: -; j_call: TRBJ2-3; d_call: TRBD2; v_call: TRBV30; cdr3_aa: CAWDGRGTDTQYF; cdr3_nt: TGTGCCTGGGACGGGAGGGGCACAGATACGCAGTATTTT
clone_size: -; j_call: TRBJ1-1; d_call: -; v_call: TRBV30; cdr3_aa: CAWSVSKGMNTEAFF; cdr3_nt: TGTGCCTGGAGTGTATCGAAGGGTATGAACACTGAAGCTTTCTTT
clone_size: -; j_call: TRBJ2-7; d_call: TRBD2; v_call: TRBV6-5; cdr3_aa: CASSYGLAGVSYEQYF; cdr3_nt: TGTGCCAGCAGTTATGGCCTAGCGGGAGTCTCCTACGAGCAGTACTTC
clone_size: -; j_call: TRBJ2-3; d_call: -; v_call: TRBV28; cdr3_aa: CASSSLYTQYF; cdr3_nt: TGTGCCAGCAGTTCCCTATATACGCAGTATTTT
clone_size: -; j_call: TRBJ2-1; d_call: TRBD2; v_call: TRBV10-2; cdr3_aa: CASRGPGLAGVRRYNEQFF; cdr3_nt: TGCGCCAGCAGGGGACCGGGACTAGCGGGAGTAAGAAGGTACAATGAGCAGTTCTTC
clone_size: once; j_call: TRBJ2-3; d_call: -; v_call: TRBV2; cdr3_aa: CASNGGPDTQYF; cdr3_nt: TGTGCCAGCAATGGGGGCCCAGATACGCAGTATTTT
clone_size: -; j_call: TRBJ1-3; d_call: TRBD1; v_call: TRBV7-6; cdr3_aa: CASSLRGQGNTIYF; cdr3_nt: TGTGCCAGCAGCTTAAGGGGACAGGGAAACACCATATATTTT
clone_size: -; j_call: TRBJ1-5; d_call: -; v_call: TRBV15; cdr3_aa: CATQTGGQPQHF; cdr3_nt: TGTGCCACTCAGACGGGTGGTCAGCCCCAGCATTTT
clone_size: once; j_call: TRBJ2-1; d_call: TRBD2; v_call: TRBV10-2; cdr3_aa: CASSAAGAYNEQFF; cdr3_nt: TGCGCCAGCAGTGCGGCGGGGGCCTACAATGAGCAGTTCTTC
clone_size: -; j_call: TRBJ1-1; d_call: TRBD1; v_call: TRBV6-5; cdr3_aa: CASIRIQGKAFF; cdr3_nt: TGTGCCAGCATCCGGATACAGGGGAAAGCTTTCTTT
clone_size: -; j_call: TRBJ2-7; d_call: TRBD1; v_call: TRBV6-1; cdr3_aa: CASRTGYEQYF; cdr3_nt: TGTGCCAGCAGGACAGGGTACGAGCAGTACTTC
clone_size: -; j_call: TRBJ2-1; d_call: TRBD2; v_call: TRBV28; cdr3_aa: CASRSPFSRERRVDEQFF; cdr3_nt: TGTGCCAGCAGATCCCCCTTTTCGCGGGAGCGAAGAGTGGATGAGCAGTTCTTC
clone_size: -; j_call: TRBJ1-2; d_call: -; v_call: TRBV7-2; cdr3_aa: CASSLFQGSGVNYGYTF; cdr3_nt: TGTGCCAGCAGCTTATTTCAGGGATCTGGTGTAAACTATGGCTACACCTTC
clone_size: -; j_call: TRBJ2-6; d_call: TRBD1; v_call: TRBV10-3; cdr3_aa: CATLARSGTGGFANVLTF; cdr3_nt: TGTGCCACCCTCGCTCGGAGCGGGACAGGGGGGTTCGCCAACGTCCTGACTTTC
clone_size: -; j_call: TRBJ1-2; d_call: -; v_call: TRBV6-4; cdr3_aa: CASSDSGRIFYGYTF; cdr3_nt: TGTGCCAGCAGTGACTCAGGACGGATTTTCTATGGCTACACCTTC
clone_size: -; j_call: TRBJ2-5; d_call: TRBD2; v_call: TRBV2; cdr3_aa: CASEAAGLAQETQYF; cdr3_nt: TGTGCCAGCGAAGCGGCGGGACTAGCCCAAGAGACCCAGTACTTC
clone_size: -; j_call: TRBJ2-4; d_call: -; v_call: TRBV30; cdr3_aa: CAWTRSGDKNIQYF; cdr3_nt: TGTGCCTGGACGCGGTCAGGGGACAAAAACATTCAGTACTTC
clone_size: -; j_call: TRBJ2-7; d_call: -; v_call: TRBV5-5; cdr3_aa: CASSHGGGEQYF; cdr3_nt: TGTGCCAGCAGCCATGGCGGAGGCGAGCAGTACTTC
clone_size: -; j_call: TRBJ2-7; d_call: -; v_call: TRBV6-6; cdr3_aa: CASRYYTFGTTYEQYF; cdr3_nt: TGTGCCAGCAGATACTATACTTTCGGGACGACCTACGAGCAGTACTTC
clone_size: -; j_call: TRBJ2-1; d_call: -; v_call: TRBV2; cdr3_aa: CASSLNEQFF; cdr3_nt: TGTGCCAGCAGTCTAAATGAGCAGTTCTTC
clone_size: -; j_call: TRBJ1-2; d_call: -; v_call: TRBV30; cdr3_aa: CAWSIGAGGYTF; cdr3_nt: TGTGCCTGGAGTATTGGGGCCGGTGGCTACACCTTC
clone_size: -; j_call: TRBJ2-7; d_call: TRBD2; v_call: TRBV13; cdr3_aa: CASSLGLAGSYEQYF; cdr3_nt: TGTGCCAGCAGCTTAGGGCTAGCGGGGTCCTACGAGCAGTACTTC